This TCR beta chain came from a study of beta chain features in type 1 diabetes. Study-wide points: It was possible that PCR favored shorter templates, equally so in patients and controls.

To note about this clone: As yet, its antigen is unknown.

The sequenced template was cDNA made from the entire isolated RNA. Mean read depth for naive, central memory and regulatory T cell samples was several million reads. Measured with immunoSEQ multiplex PCR; TCRdb has only the in-frame clones, and not every one. The sample contains some 900,000 clones, roughly 15% of which appear only once. Only one heparinised blood draw was taken per donor, and its volume averaged about 120 mL. Staining for CD45RO/CCR7/CD25/CD127/CD95/CD27 allowed sorting of CD4+ naive, central memory, regulatory and stem cell-like memory cells. The CDR3 length is 15 residues. CDR1 and CDR2 from the germline V gene are SGHTA and FQGNSA.

The TCR comes from a woman aged 18-30 years in good health. The sequencing input was naive CD4+ T cells from blood. V gene TRBV7-2 combines with J gene TRBJ2-5; D is possibly TRBD2 (6 bases). The better agreement between TRBJ2-7 and the DNA end casts doubt on the J call. CDR3 coding DNA: TGTGCCAGCACGGCCGGGGGTTCGCTTTCCTACGAGCAGTACTTC. Translating gives CASTAGGSLSYEQYF.